This T cell receptor beta chain is from a study of regulatory T cells in long-lasting Graves disease. The time point denotes: newly diagnosed GD, antithyroid drugs for less than 3 months. From PBMCs, RNA was extracted and then used to make the TCR library. The sample holds many counts of this clonotype. Germline V gene lookup returns CDR1 MDHEN and CDR2 SYDVKM. This CDR3 region has 16 residues. Trimming took off 4 bases at V and 1 base at J, with 17 bases between the two ends. Arm-PCR of CDR3 regions and iRepertoire HTBI primers were the basis on which TCR beta libraries were built. TCRdb called the multiplex PCR reads again in MiXCR, with one record for every CDR3 protein. In the table there are about 620,000 distinct CDR3 sequences, about 16% of which are singletons. The same data also went into a second study, on T cells in Graves' hyperthyroidism and ophthalmopathy.

The sequence was collected from a woman aged 25 to 39 with Graves disease. V and J are TRBV28 and TRBJ2-7, with D perhaps matching TRBD1 (6 bases). This specimen was peripheral blood mononuclear cells (PBMCs), taken at new diagnosis, from a patient treated with antithyroid drugs. Here the CDR3 DNA reads TGTGCCAGCAGTTCAGAATACAGGGCGTTTTCCTACGAGCAGTACTTC. It is translated as CASSSEYRAFSYEQYF.